Listed below are T cell receptor beta chains from one sample, sequenced in a study of T cell responses to AZD1222 COVID-19 vaccine. Sequencing was performed with immunoSEQ multiplex PCR; in TCRdb, only in-frame clones are kept and a portion is missing. The sample records about 110,000 clones, roughly 90% being singletons. The sample consisted of peripheral blood, taken on day 0 of AZD1222 vaccination. The source is an adult in good health. Both conserved end residues are part of each CDR3. Each record gives: D gene, clone size, V gene, J gene, CDR3 DNA, CDR3 protein. The D gene is left open where the match is weak. Not all rows give a size; the values are once, few, many and, for expanded clones, a class.

TRBD1	-	TRBV7-8	TRBJ1-2	TGTGCCAGCAGCTTAGCCGGACAGGGAGACTACTATGGCTACACCTTC	CASSLAGQGDYYGYTF
TRBD1	-	TRBV10-3	TRBJ2-2	TGTGCCATCAGTGAGTCGAGGACAGGGACCGGGGAGCTGTTTTTT	CAISESRTGTGELFF
-	-	TRBV19	TRBJ2-3	TGTGCCAGTAGTATAAACGGGGCGGTGTCAGATACGCAGTATTTT	CASSINGAVSDTQYF
-	-	TRBV4-1	TRBJ2-2	TGCGCCAGCAGGCTAGCGAGGGACACCGGGGAGCTGTTTTTT	CASRLARDTGELFF
-	few	TRBV6-2/TRBV6-3	TRBJ2-2	TGTGCCAGCAGTTACTCCCACGACACCGGGGAGCTGTTTTTT	CASSYSHDTGELFF
-	-	TRBV3-1/TRBV3-2	TRBJ2-3	TGTGCCAGCAGCCAGGGGACAAACACAGATACGCAGTATTTT	CASSQGTNTDTQYF
-	-	TRBV4-2	TRBJ1-2	TGTGCCAGCAGCCAAGAGAGAGGGTCGCCCAATTTTAACTATGGCTACACCTTC	CASSQERGSPNFNYGYTF
-	-	TRBV6-1	TRBJ1-2	TGTGCCAGCAGTGAAAGCAAGGCCCGGATCGGGGATGGCTACACCTTC	CASSESKARIGDGYTF
-	-	TRBV28	TRBJ1-1	TGTGCCAGCAGTTTAGGGGGACATTTGAACACTGAAGCTTTCTTT	CASSLGGHLNTEAFF
TRBD2	-	TRBV5-1	TRBJ2-5	TGCGCCAGCAGCTTTGGCGGGGGGGCCAAAGAGACCCAGTACTTC	CASSFGGGAKETQYF
TRBD2	-	TRBV13	TRBJ2-1	TGTGCCAGCAGACGACTAGCTCTGTACAATGAGCAGTTCTTC	CASRRLALYNEQFF
TRBD1	-	TRBV9	TRBJ1-1	TGTGCCAGCAGCCCGTGGACAGGGCCCACTGAAGCTTTCTTT	CASSPWTGPTEAFF
-	-	TRBV10-3	TRBJ1-1	TGTGCCATCGAGAGGGAAACGAACACTGAAGCTTTCTTT	CAIERETNTEAFF
-	-	TRBV7-7	TRBJ1-3	TGTGCCAGCCAGGGATTCTCTGGAAACACCATATATTTT	CASQGFSGNTIYF
-	-	TRBV15	TRBJ1-2	TGTGCCACCAGCTCCCCCTTGAATGGGCGAGGAGGCTACACCTTC	CATSSPLNGRGGYTF
TRBD1	-	TRBV24-1	TRBJ2-5	TGTGCCACCAGTGATCCAGACAGGGGGGCAGGACGGACCCAGTACTTC	CATSDPDRGAGRTQYF
-	-	TRBV30	TRBJ1-1	TGTGCCTGGAGTGTACTACTGAGGGGGAACAGGAACACTGAAGCTTTCTTT	CAWSVLLRGNRNTEAFF
-	-	TRBV28	TRBJ2-7	TGTGCCAGCAGCCCAGGGACTTCCTACGAGCAGTACTTC	CASSPGTSYEQYF
TRBD2	-	TRBV11-3	TRBJ2-5	TGTGCCAGCAGCTCCGGGACTAGCGGGATACAAGAGACCCAGTACTTC	CASSSGTSGIQETQYF
-	once	TRBV3-1/TRBV3-2	TRBJ1-2	TGTGCCAGCAGCCAGACCCTCTTCTATGGCTACACCTTC	CASSQTLFYGYTF
-	once	TRBV24-1	TRBJ2-7	TGTGCCACCAGTGACCTGTACGAGCAGTACTTC	CATSDLYEQYF
TRBD2	-	TRBV5-4	TRBJ2-1	TGTGCCAGCAGCCGTATTAGCGGGGGGATTGGTGAGCAGTTCTTC	CASSRISGGIGEQFF
-	once	TRBV19	TRBJ1-2	TGTGCCAGTAGTGTACAGGTCAAGGCTAACTATGGCTACACCTTC	CASSVQVKANYGYTF
-	-	TRBV29-1	TRBJ2-7	TGCAGCTCTGGGACCGGGGACTTC	CSSGTGDF
-	-	TRBV24-1	TRBJ1-1	TGTGCCACCAGTGATCCGCGGGGGGAGAACACTGAAGCTTTCTTT	CATSDPRGENTEAFF
-	-	TRBV28	TRBJ1-1	TGTGCCAGCACCCTCCTCCATATCGACAGGAAAGCTTTCTTT	CASTLLHIDRKAFF
TRBD1	-	TRBV9	TRBJ1-6	TGTGCCAGCAGCCCAACGACAGGGGAGAATTCACCCCTCCACTTT	CASSPTTGENSPLHF
TRBD1	-	TRBV25-1	TRBJ2-1	TGTGCCAGCAGTGACCGGACAGGGGGCTTCAATGAGCAGTTCTTC	CASSDRTGGFNEQFF
-	-	TRBV5-1	TRBJ2-1	TGCGCCAGCAGCTTGGAAGTCGTCAATGAGCAGTTCTTC	CASSLEVVNEQFF
-	-	TRBV4-3	TRBJ2-7	TGCGCCAGCAGCCAGGGGGCGGGACAGTTACTGGAGCAGTACTTC	CASSQGAGQLLEQYF
-	-	TRBV5-6	TRBJ1-6	TGTGCCAGCAGCAACCGGGACTCCAATTCACCCCTCCACTTT	CASSNRDSNSPLHF
-	-	TRBV4-2	TRBJ1-2	TGCGCCAGCACCGCAGGGGTTGGCTACACCTTC	CASTAGVGYTF
-	-	TRBV19	TRBJ1-5	TGTGCCAGTAGTACCCACACTAATAGCAATCAGCCCCAGCATTTT	CASSTHTNSNQPQHF
TRBD2	-	TRBV18	TRBJ2-3	TGTGCCAGCTCACCGGTGACTAGCCCCTCCGGAGATACGCAGTATTTT	CASSPVTSPSGDTQYF
-	-	TRBV27	TRBJ1-1	TGTGCCAGCAGTTTCGGGACTGAAGCTTTCTTT	CASSFGTEAFF
-	-	TRBV15	TRBJ2-1	TGTGCCACCAGCAGAGTCGGCAGGAGCTCCTACAATGAGCAGTTCTTC	CATSRVGRSSYNEQFF
-	-	TRBV6-5	TRBJ2-3	TGTGCCAGCAGTTACGGGGGGGCCCGCACAGATACGCAGTATTTT	CASSYGGARTDTQYF
TRBD1	-	TRBV11-3	TRBJ1-1	TGTGCCAGCAGCTTCACAGGGGGCCCTGAAGCTTTCTTT	CASSFTGGPEAFF
-	-	TRBV5-1	TRBJ2-5	TGCGCCAGCAGCCGGACGGTTAACCAAGAGACCCAGTACTTC	CASSRTVNQETQYF
-	-	TRBV6-6	TRBJ2-2	TGTGCCAGCAGCCGACCCCTACAGGGAGCCGGGGAGCTGTTTTTT	CASSRPLQGAGELFF
-	-	TRBV24-1	TRBJ1-4	TGTGCCACCAGTGACCCCGGGACATCTAATGAAAAACTGTTTTTT	CATSDPGTSNEKLFF